These 17 T cell receptor beta chains were all obtained from the same sample, sequenced in a study of T-cell reconstitution after alpha-beta-depleted transplantation in children. For TCRbeta, the library was prepared with unique molecular identifiers. In TCRdb, the PCR reads were re-called with MiXCR into one record per CDR3 protein. The sample lists approximately 520,000 distinct CDR3 sequences; roughly an eighth were seen once. Sequenced material: PBMCs, mostly from graft donor cells, taken 180 days after TCRalphabeta/CD19-depleted stem cell transplant. The source is a female patient aged 2 to 10 who had a stem cell transplant for aplastic anemia, so the T cells may come from the graft donor.

This clonotype was seen only a few times. The chain combines TRBV29-1 with TRBJ2-2, with 12 nucleotides matching TRBD2. CDR3 length: 14 amino acids. Looked up from germline, CDR1 is SQVTM and CDR2 is ANQGSEA. Germline trimming cut 3 bases from V and 9 bases from J; bases unmatched to any gene: 5. The CDR3 DNA is TGCAGCGTTGAGACTAGCGGGAGTGGAAGGGAGCTGTTTTTT. Translating gives CSVETSGSGRELFF.

This clonotype was picked up many times. V and J are TRBV7-2 and TRBJ1-3; D remains ambiguous. There are 14 residues in the CDR3. CDR1 is SGHTA, CDR2 FQGNSA, per germline. Trimming cost V 5 bases and J 4 bases, with 12 bases left between them. CDR3 loop: CASSARTPGNTIYF. Here the CDR3 DNA reads TGTGCCAGCAGCGCCCGGACTCCGGGAAACACCATATATTTT.

The rearrangement uses TRBV20-1 and TRBJ2-6; D gene unclear. Germline V gene sequence: CDR1 DFQATT, CDR2 SNEGSKA (reference sequence). The CDR3 has 13 residues. The V end was cut by 3 bases, the J end by 4 bases, with 7 bases between. This CDR3 reads CSASSPGANVLTF. In DNA form, the CDR3 reads TGCAGTGCTAGTTCCCCCGGGGCCAACGTCCTGACTTTC.

This clonotype has more than one count but fewer than ten. The chain recombines TRBV20-1 with TRBJ1-1; no clear D. Trimming stripped 1 base from V and 2 bases from J, with 8 bases between. CDR1 is DFQATT, CDR2 SNEGSKA, per germline (reference sequence). This CDR3 is 13 amino acids long. The chain's CDR3 is CSARAGANTEAFF. CDR3 nucleotide sequence: TGCAGTGCTAGAGCCGGAGCCAACACTGAAGCTTTCTTT.

The table lists this clonotype with a few counts. This sequence joins TRBV9 and TRBJ2-6; D is perhaps TRBD2 (5 bases). Germline CDR1 is SGDLS and CDR2 is YYNGEE. The CDR3 spans 15 residues. V lost 4 bases and J 10 bases, leaving 18 bases between the germline ends. CDR3 residues: CASSPRRGSQNVLTF. The CDR3 bases are TGTGCCAGCAGCCCACGACGGGGATCTCAGAACGTCCTGACTTTC.

This clonotype has a handful of counts. The CDR3 nucleotides read TGTGCCAGCAGAGCGGGACCTTCCCAGTATTTT. As protein: CASRAGPSQYF. The chain uses TRBV27 and TRBJ2-3; TRBD2 matches at 7 bases. The CDR3 sequence is 11 residues long. V dropped 6 bases and J dropped 12; count of bases not matched to a gene: 6. Germline V CDR1 and CDR2: MNHEY, SMNVEV (reference sequence).

This clonotype turned up a few times. This rearrangement joins TRBV7-9 to TRBJ1-1; TRBD1 might be the D (6 bases). The V end lost 5 bases, the J end lost 11 bases, and 12 bases lay between the germline ends. Germline values: CDR1 SEHNR, CDR2 FQNEAQ (reference sequence). This CDR3 spans 11 amino acids. CDR3 nucleotide sequence: TGTGCCAGCAGCCAGGGGTCGGGCGCTTTCTTT. Residues: CASSQGSGAFF.

The CDR3 DNA reads as TGTGCCAGCAGTCCTCGGACAGGGGCTACCTACGAGCAGTACTTC. It yields the protein CASSPRTGATYEQYF. The chain is built from TRBV6-2 or TRBV6-3 and TRBJ2-7; 9 positions agree with TRBD1. Germline V gene sequence: CDR1 MNHEY, CDR2 SVGEGT. The CDR3 covers 15 residues. J was trimmed by 2 bases and V by 5 bases; bases with no gene match: 7.

In its sample, this clonotype was seen a few times. The chain recombines TRBV7-7 with TRBJ2-5; 9 bases map to TRBD1. Germline lookup yields CDR1 SSHAT and CDR2 FNYEAQ (reference sequence). The CDR3 totals 15 residues. Unmatched junction bases numbered 7, after V lost 7 bases and J lost 1 base. The DNA of the CDR3 is TGTGCCAGCAAACCGGGACAGGGCGGCCAAGAGACCCAGTACTTC. Its translation is CASKPGQGGQETQYF.

This chain joins TRBV10-1 and TRBJ1-1; a possible D gene is TRBD1 (5 bases). This CDR3 has 17 residues. Between the trimmed V and J ends, which lost 0 bases and 4 bases, there was a span of 18 bases. In germline, CDR1 is WNHNN, CDR2 SYGVQD (reference sequence). The CDR3 sequence is CASSESGRINVGTEAFF. The CDR3 coding sequence is TGCGCCAGCAGTGAGTCGGGACGGATAAACGTGGGCACTGAAGCTTTCTTT.

The rearrangement links TRBV7-9 to TRBJ2-5; D is undetermined. The germline gives CDR1 SEHNR, CDR2 FQNEAQ (reference sequence). The ends were cut back, 1 base at V and 5 bases at J, with 8 bases in the middle. The CDR3 is made up of 13 amino acids. The CDR3 DNA reads TGTGCCAGCAGCTTAGTGTTGGGGGAGACCCAGTACTTC. This gives the protein CASSLVLGETQYF.

This clonotype has only a few counts. This chain uses TRBV20-1 with TRBJ2-7, with 15 bases aligning to TRBD2. CDR1 and CDR2 (germline): DFQATT, SNEGSKA (reference sequence). The V segment lost 6 bases and the J segment 7 bases; nucleotides outside the gene matches: 7. The CDR3 is 14 amino acids. Written as DNA, the CDR3 is TGCAGTGCCCTGACCGGGACTAGCGGGAGGGAGCAGTACTTC. It codes for CSALTGTSGREQYF.

This clonotype was counted many times. The chain carries TRBV28 and TRBJ1-6; perhaps TRBD1 as D (6 bases). The CDR3 runs to 16 residues. Germline values: CDR1 MDHEN, CDR2 SYDVKM. Deletions cut 5 bases from V and 8 bases from J, with 19 bases between. The CDR3 protein is CASSRGDIIRHSPLHF. CDR3 nucleotides: TGTGCCAGCAGTCGCGGGGACATTATCCGCCATTCACCCCTCCACTTT. The full variable domain, completed using reference TRBV28 and TRBJ1-6, is DVKVTQSSRYLVKRTGEKVFLECVQDMDHENMFWYRQDPGLGLRLIYFSYDVKMKEKGDIPEGYSVSREKKERFSLILESASTNQTSMYLCASSRGDIIRHSPLHFGNGTRLTVT.

This clonotype was detected only a few times. The genes are TRBV18 and TRBJ2-1, with a weak D call TRBD2 (6 bases). Trimming stripped 0 bases from V and 0 bases from J, with 18 bases between. This CDR3 region has 19 residues. The germline V gene has CDR1 KGHSH and CDR2 LQKENI. The CDR3 DNA reads as TGTGCCAGCTCACCACCGGTTATAATGGGGAGGAGCTCCTACAATGAGCAGTTCTTC. Its protein is CASSPPVIMGRSSYNEQFF.

CDR3 region: CASSVEPGTEAFF. CDR3 DNA: TGTGCCAGCAGCGTAGAGCCCGGGACAGAAGCTTTCTTT. The chain has TRBV9 and TRBJ1-1; D is possibly TRBD1 (6 bases). Trimming took off 0 bases at V and 8 bases at J, with 11 bases between the two ends. Germline V gene lookup returns CDR1 SGDLS and CDR2 YYNGEE. The CDR3 is made up of 13 amino acids.

This clonotype was recorded at least ten times. The chain joins TRBV12-3 or TRBV12-4 to TRBJ2-7; D is uncertain. The CDR3 totals 13 residues. The ends were cut back, 1 base at V and 3 bases at J, with 7 bases in the middle. CDR3 loop: CASSLGPHYEQYF. The DNA of the CDR3 is TGTGCCAGCAGTTTAGGTCCCCACTACGAGCAGTACTTC.

The chain has TRBV28 and TRBJ1-5, with 10 bases matching TRBD1. Unmatched junction bases numbered 5, after V lost 3 bases and J lost 0 bases. The CDR3 sequence is 17 residues long. Germline V gives CDR1 MDHEN, CDR2 SYDVKM. CDR3 protein: CASSLGQGSYSNQPQHF. The CDR3 DNA sequence: TGTGCCAGCAGTTTGGGACAGGGGAGTTATAGCAATCAGCCCCAGCATTTT.